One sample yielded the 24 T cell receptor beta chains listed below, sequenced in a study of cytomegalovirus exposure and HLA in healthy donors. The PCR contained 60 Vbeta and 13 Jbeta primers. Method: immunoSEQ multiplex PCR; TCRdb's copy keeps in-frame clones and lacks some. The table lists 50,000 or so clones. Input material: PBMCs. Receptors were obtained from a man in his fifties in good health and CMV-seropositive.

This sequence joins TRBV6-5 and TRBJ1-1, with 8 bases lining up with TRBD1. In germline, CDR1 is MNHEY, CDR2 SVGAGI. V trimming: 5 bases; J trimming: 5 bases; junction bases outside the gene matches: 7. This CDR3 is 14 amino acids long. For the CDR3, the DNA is TGTGCCAGCAGTGGACAGGGATTAGGGACTGAAGCTTTCTTT. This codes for CASSGQGLGTEAFF.

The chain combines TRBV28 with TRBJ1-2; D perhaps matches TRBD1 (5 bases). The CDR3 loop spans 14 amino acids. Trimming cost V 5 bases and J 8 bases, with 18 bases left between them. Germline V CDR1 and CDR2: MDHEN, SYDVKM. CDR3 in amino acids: CASSPPGGLGGYTF. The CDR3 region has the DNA TGTGCCAGCAGTCCGCCGGGGGGGTTGGGCGGCTACACCTTC.

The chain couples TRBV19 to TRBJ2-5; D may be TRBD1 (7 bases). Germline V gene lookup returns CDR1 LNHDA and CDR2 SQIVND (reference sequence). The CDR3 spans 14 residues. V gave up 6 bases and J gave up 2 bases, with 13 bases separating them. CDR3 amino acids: CASRPGGKQETQYF. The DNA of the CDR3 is TGTGCCAGTAGACCAGGGGGGAAGCAAGAGACCCAGTACTTC.

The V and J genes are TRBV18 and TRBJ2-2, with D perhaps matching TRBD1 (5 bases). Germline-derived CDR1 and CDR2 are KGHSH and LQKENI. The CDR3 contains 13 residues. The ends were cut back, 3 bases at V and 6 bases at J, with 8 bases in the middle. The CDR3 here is CASSPRESGELFF. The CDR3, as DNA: TGTGCCAGCTCACCCAGGGAATCCGGGGAGCTGTTTTTT.

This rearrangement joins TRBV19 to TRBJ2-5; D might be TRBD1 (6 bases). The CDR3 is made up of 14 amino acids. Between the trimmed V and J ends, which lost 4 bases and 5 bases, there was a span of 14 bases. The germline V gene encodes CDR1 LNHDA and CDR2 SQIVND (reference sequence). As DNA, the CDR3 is TGTGCCAGTAGTACAAGACAGGAACTTGAGACCCAGTACTTC. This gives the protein CASSTRQELETQYF.

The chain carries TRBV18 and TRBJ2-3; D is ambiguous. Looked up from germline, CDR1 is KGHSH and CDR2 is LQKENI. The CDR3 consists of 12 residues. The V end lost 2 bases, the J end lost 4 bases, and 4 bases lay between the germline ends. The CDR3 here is CASSPSSDTQYF. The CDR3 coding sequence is TGTGCCAGCTCACCATCATCAGATACGCAGTATTTT. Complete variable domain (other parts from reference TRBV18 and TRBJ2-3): NAGVMQNPRHLVRRRGQEARLRCSPMKGHSHVYWYRQLPEEGLKFMVYLQKENIIDESGMPKERFSAEFPKEGPSILRIQQVVRGDSAAYFCASSPSSDTQYFGPGTRLTVL.

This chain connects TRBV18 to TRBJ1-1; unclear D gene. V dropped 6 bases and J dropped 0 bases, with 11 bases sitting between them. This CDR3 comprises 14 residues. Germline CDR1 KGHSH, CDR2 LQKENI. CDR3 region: CASSTEVMNTEAFF. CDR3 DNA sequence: TGTGCCAGCTCGACGGAGGTCATGAACACTGAAGCTTTCTTT.

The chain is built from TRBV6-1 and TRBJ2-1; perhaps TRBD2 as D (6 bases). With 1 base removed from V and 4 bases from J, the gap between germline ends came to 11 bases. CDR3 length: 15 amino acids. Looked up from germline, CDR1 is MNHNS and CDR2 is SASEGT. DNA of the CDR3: TGTGCCAGCAGTGAAGAGGTAGCGGCGTACAATGAGCAGTTCTTC. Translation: CASSEEVAAYNEQFF.

The CDR3 protein is CASSLGWTGGTEAFF. CDR3 in DNA: TGTGCCAGCAGCTTGGGGTGGACAGGGGGCACTGAAGCTTTCTTT. The chain uses TRBV5-5 and TRBJ1-1, with TRBD1 identical over 10 bases. CDR1 is SGHKS, CDR2 YYEKEE, per germline (reference sequence). Trimming took 0 bases from V and 4 from J; bases not matched to a gene: 3. This CDR3 spans 15 amino acids.

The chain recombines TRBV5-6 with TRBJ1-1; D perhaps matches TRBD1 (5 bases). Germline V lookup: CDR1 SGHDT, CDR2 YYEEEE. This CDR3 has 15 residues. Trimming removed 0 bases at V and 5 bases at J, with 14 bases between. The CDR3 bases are TGTGCCAGCAGCTTGGAGGGCAGGGCGAATACTGAAGCTTTCTTT. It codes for CASSLEGRANTEAFF.

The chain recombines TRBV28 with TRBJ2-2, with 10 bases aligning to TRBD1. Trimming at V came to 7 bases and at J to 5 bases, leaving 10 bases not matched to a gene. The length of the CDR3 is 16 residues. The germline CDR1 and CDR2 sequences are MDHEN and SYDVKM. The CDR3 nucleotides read TGTGCCAGCATGGAAAGGGACAGGGGATTAACCGGGGAGCTGTTTTTT. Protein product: CASMERDRGLTGELFF. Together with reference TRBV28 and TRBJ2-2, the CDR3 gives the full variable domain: DVKVTQSSRYLVKRTGEKVFLECVQDMDHENMFWYRQDPGLGLRLIYFSYDVKMKEKGDIPEGYSVSREKKERFSLILESASTNQTSMYLCASMERDRGLTGELFFGEGSRLTVL.

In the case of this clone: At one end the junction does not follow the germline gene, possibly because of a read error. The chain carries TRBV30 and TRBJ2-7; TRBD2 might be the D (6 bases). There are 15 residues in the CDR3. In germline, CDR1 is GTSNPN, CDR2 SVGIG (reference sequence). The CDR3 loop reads CAGRIWDSETGEQYF. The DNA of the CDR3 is TGTGCCGGGAGGATCTGGGACTCCGAAACGGGGGAGCAGTACTTC.

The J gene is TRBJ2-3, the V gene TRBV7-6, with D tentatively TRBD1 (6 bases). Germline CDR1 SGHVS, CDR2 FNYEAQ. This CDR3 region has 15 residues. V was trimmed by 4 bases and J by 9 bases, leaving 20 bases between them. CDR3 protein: CASSSYRDQRGTQYF. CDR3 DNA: TGTGCCAGCAGCTCTTACCGGGACCAAAGGGGGACGCAGTATTTT.

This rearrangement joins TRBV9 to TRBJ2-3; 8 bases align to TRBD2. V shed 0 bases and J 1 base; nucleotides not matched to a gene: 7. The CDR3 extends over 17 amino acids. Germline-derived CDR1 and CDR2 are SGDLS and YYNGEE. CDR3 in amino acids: CASSVAGAGVGTDTQYF. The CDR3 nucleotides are TGTGCCAGCAGCGTAGCTGGAGCGGGGGTGGGCACAGATACGCAGTATTTT. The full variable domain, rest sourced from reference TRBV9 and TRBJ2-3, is DSGVTQTPKHLITATGQRVTLRCSPRSGDLSVYWYQQSLDQGLQFLIQYYNGEERAKGNILERFSAQQFPDLHSELNLSSLELGDSALYFCASSVAGAGVGTDTQYFGPGTRLTVL.

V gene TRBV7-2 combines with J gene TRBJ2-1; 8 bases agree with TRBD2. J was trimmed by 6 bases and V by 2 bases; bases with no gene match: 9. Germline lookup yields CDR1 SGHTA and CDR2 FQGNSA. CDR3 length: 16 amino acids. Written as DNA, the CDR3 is TGTGCCAGCAGCTTATCGAGGGCGGGAGGTAGCAATGAGCAGTTCTTC. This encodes CASSLSRAGGSNEQFF.

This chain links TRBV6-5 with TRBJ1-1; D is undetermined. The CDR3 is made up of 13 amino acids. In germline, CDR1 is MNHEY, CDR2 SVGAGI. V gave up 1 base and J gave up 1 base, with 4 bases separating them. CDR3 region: CASSYFRNTEAFF. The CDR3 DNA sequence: TGTGCCAGCAGTTACTTTAGGAACACTGAAGCTTTCTTT.

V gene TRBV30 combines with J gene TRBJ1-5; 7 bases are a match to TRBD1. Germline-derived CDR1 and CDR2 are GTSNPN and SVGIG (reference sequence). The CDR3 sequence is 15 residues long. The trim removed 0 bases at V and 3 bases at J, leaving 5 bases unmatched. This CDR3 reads CAWSVWDSPNQPQHF. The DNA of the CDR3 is TGTGCCTGGAGTGTATGGGACAGCCCCAATCAGCCCCAGCATTTT. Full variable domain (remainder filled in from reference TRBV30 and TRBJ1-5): SQTIHQWPATLVQPVGSPLSLECTVEGTSNPNLYWYRQAAGRGLQLLFYSVGIGQISSEVPQNLSASRPQDRQFILSSKKLLLSDSGFYLCAWSVWDSPNQPQHFGDGTRLSIL.

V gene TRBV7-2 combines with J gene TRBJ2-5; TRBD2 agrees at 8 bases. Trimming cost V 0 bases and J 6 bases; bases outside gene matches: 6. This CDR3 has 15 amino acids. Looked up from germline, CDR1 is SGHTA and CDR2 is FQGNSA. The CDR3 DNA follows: TGTGCCAGCAGCTTAGCGAGGTGGACTAGCAAGACCCAGTACTTC. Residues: CASSLARWTSKTQYF.

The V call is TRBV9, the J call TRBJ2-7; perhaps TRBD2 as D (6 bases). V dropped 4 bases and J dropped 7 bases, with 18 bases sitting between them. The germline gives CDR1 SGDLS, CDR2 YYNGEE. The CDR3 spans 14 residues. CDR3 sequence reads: CASSLMDGGWEQYF. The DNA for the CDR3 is TGTGCCAGCAGCCTGATGGACGGGGGTTGGGAGCAGTACTTC.

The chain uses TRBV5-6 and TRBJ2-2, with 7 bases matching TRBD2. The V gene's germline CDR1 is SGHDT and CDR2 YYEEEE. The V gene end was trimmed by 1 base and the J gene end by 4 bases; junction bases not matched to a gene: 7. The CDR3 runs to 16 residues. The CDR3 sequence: CASSLLSGTLTGELFF. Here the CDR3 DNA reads TGTGCCAGCAGCTTGCTAAGCGGGACGCTCACCGGGGAGCTGTTTTTT. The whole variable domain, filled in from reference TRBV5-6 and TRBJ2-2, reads DAGVTQSPTHLIKTRGQQVTLRCSPKSGHDTVSWYQQALGQGPQFIFQYYEEEERQRGNFPDRFSGHQFPNYSSELNVNALLLGDSALYLCASSLLSGTLTGELFFGEGSRLTVL.

CDR3 region: CASSLENRANKGETQYF. The CDR3, as DNA: TGCGCCAGCAGCTTGGAAAACAGGGCGAATAAAGGAGAGACCCAGTACTTC. V gene TRBV5-1 combines with J gene TRBJ2-5, with D tentatively TRBD1 (6 bases). This CDR3 region has 17 residues. CDR1 is SGHRS and CDR2 is YFSETQ in the germline V gene. V was clipped by 0 bases and J by 4 bases, with 19 bases between them.

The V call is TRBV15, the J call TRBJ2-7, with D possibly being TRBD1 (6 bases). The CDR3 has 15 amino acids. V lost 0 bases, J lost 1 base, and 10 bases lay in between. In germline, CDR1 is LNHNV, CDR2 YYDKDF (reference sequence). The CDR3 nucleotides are TGTGCCACCAGCAGAGACAGGGGCCGTTCCTACGAGCAGTACTTC. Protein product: CATSRDRGRSYEQYF.

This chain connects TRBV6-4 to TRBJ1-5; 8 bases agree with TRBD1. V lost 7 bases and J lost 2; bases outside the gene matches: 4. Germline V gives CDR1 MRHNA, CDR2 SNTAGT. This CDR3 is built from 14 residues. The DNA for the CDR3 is TGTGCCAGCACTCCAGGGGGCCGCAATCAGCCCCAGCATTTT. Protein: CASTPGGRNQPQHF.

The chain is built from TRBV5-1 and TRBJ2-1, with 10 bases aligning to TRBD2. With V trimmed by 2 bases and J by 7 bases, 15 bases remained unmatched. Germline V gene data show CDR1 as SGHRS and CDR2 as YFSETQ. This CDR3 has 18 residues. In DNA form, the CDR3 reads TGCGCCAGCAGCTTTCCGTTGCTAGCGGGGGACCGGCGAAATGAGCAGTTCTTC. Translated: CASSFPLLAGDRRNEQFF.